A selection of T cell receptor beta chains follows, all from one sample in a study of blood T cells in healthy people across ages. TCRdb recomputed calls from the 5' RACE reads with MiXCR, one row per CDR3 protein. Altogether approximately 2,000,000 distinct CDR3 sequences are present, about two fifths being singletons, with the ten largest covering under 25%. Sequenced: blood. The source is a human donor in good health. CDR3s include the opening cysteine and the closing phenylalanine or tryptophan. D genes are given only for firm matches. Some rows mark clone size as missing; the rest say once, few, many or name a class of expanded clone.

v_call,clone_size,j_call,d_call,cdr3_nt,cdr3_aa
TRBV3-1,-,TRBJ2-3,TRBD1,TGTGCCAGCAGCCAGGGACAGACAACAGATACGCAGTATTTT,CASSQGQTTDTQYF
TRBV29-1,-,TRBJ1-5,TRBD1,TGCAGCGTGAGGGACAGGGCCAATCAGCCCCAGCATTTT,CSVRDRANQPQHF
TRBV14,-,TRBJ1-1,-,TGTGCCAGCAGCCCGGGACACAGGATCTCTGAAGCTTTCTTT,CASSPGHRISEAFF
TRBV10-3,-,TRBJ2-3,-,-,CVISEGSGELYFGGTDTQYF
TRBV11-2,few,TRBJ2-3,-,TGTGCCGGCAGCTTAACCGGACAGAGCACAGATACGCAGTATTTT,CAGSLTGQSTDTQYF
TRBV4-3,-,TRBJ1-2,-,TGCGCCAGCAGCCAAGGTGTAGCTAGCAACTATGGCTACACCTTC,CASSQGVASNYGYTF
TRBV7-2,-,TRBJ2-3,TRBD2,TGTGCCAGCAGCTCTAGCGGGGGCCCAATTAAAACGCAGTATTTT,CASSSSGGPIKTQYF
TRBV13,-,TRBJ2-1,-,TGTGCCAGCAGCTCCCGCGATGCGGGGGACAACTACAATGAGCAGTTCTTC,CASSSRDAGDNYNEQFF
TRBV10-3,few,TRBJ1-2,-,TGTGCCATCAGTGATCCCTCGTCACATACTGGCTACACCTTC,CAISDPSSHTGYTF
TRBV4-1,many,TRBJ2-6,-,TGCGCCAGCAGCCAGGCCCCGGGATCTGGGGCCAACGTCCTGACTTTC,CASSQAPGSGANVLTF
TRBV12-3/TRBV12-4,many,TRBJ1-2,-,TGTGCCAGCAGTACACTGCCCCACTATGGCTACACCTTC,CASSTLPHYGYTF
TRBV5-6,few,TRBJ2-3,TRBD1,TGTGCCAGCAGCTTGGAAAGGACAGGGGGAGGCGATACGCAGTATTTT,CASSLERTGGGDTQYF
TRBV5-6,few,TRBJ2-1,-,TGTGCCAGCAGCTTGGTCATTCCCGGGACAGAGCAGTTCTTC,CASSLVIPGTEQFF
TRBV6-5,-,TRBJ2-3,-,TGTACCAGCAGTCAATTCAACACAGATACGCAGTATTTT,CTSSQFNTDTQYF
TRBV4-3,few,TRBJ2-7,TRBD1,TGCGCCAGCAGCCATGAGACAGGGGGTCTCTCCTACGAGCAGTACTTC,CASSHETGGLSYEQYF
TRBV5-5,few,TRBJ2-7,TRBD1,TGTGCCAGCAGCTTTCGAGGGACAGTAGGCTCCTACGAGCAGTACTTC,CASSFRGTVGSYEQYF
TRBV6-2/TRBV6-3,few,TRBJ2-7,-,TGTGCCAGCAGACCCGACGGGGCCTACGAGCAGTACTTC,CASRPDGAYEQYF
TRBV2,-,TRBJ2-5,TRBD1,TGTGCCAGCAGCCTAACAGGGGCCCTCGAGACCCAGTACTTC,CASSLTGALETQYF
TRBV19,-,TRBJ1-1,-,TGTGCCAGTAGTATAGCCAGGGAGGCTGAAGCTTTCTTT,CASSIAREAEAFF
TRBV21-1,-,TRBJ1-6,-,TGTGCCAGCAGCAAGGTCCGCGGCTCGAGCTCCTATAATTCACCCCTCCACTTT,CASSKVRGSSSYNSPLHF
TRBV7-2,-,TRBJ2-1,-,TGTGCCAGCAGCTTAGTACCGCTAGGCGATGAGCAGTTCTTC,CASSLVPLGDEQFF
TRBV29-1,-,TRBJ2-3,TRBD1,TGCAGCGTTGAGGTATTGTGGACAGGGCAAACAGATACGCAGTATTTT,CSVEVLWTGQTDTQYF
TRBV29-1,-,TRBJ2-7,TRBD1,TGCAGCGTTGAAGAGGAGACAGGGAAAACCTACGAGCAGTACTTC,CSVEEETGKTYEQYF
TRBV20-1,few,TRBJ2-1,-,TGCAGTGCTAGAACCTTGCGTGGCTCCTACAATGAGCAGTTCTTC,CSARTLRGSYNEQFF
TRBV29-1,-,TRBJ2-1,TRBD2,TGCAGCGTTAGGGGGACTAGTGGGGCTCTCTCCTACAATGAGCAGTTCTTC,CSVRGTSGALSYNEQFF
TRBV24-1,few,TRBJ1-5,-,TGTGCCACCACAGGTTCTGGGAGCAATCAGCCCCAGCATTTT,CATTGSGSNQPQHF
TRBV20-1,-,TRBJ1-1,-,TGCAGTGCTAGAGACAGCCGACTTGGTGAAGCTTTCTTT,CSARDSRLGEAFF
TRBV7-6,-,TRBJ2-5,-,TGTGCCAGCAGCTTAGCGATGACGCGGGGGCCCCAAGAGACCCAGTACTTC,CASSLAMTRGPQETQYF
TRBV11-1,-,TRBJ2-7,TRBD2,TGTGCCAGCAGCTTAGCGGTGGGACTAGCGGGCTCCTACGAGCAGTACTTC,CASSLAVGLAGSYEQYF
TRBV7-8,-,TRBJ1-1,-,TGTGCCAGCAGCCAAGAGGGGAGGGGGTCTGAAGCTTTCTTT,CASSQEGRGSEAFF
TRBV7-2,-,TRBJ2-3,TRBD1,TGTGCCAGCAGCTTAATCGGGACAGGGGGCGTAGGTACGCAGTATTTT,CASSLIGTGGVGTQYF
TRBV5-1,-,TRBJ2-7,TRBD2,TGCGCCAGCAGCTTTGAACTAGCGGGGGGCTTCTACGAGCAGTACTTC,CASSFELAGGFYEQYF
TRBV14,-,TRBJ2-1,TRBD2,TGTGCCAGCAGCCAGACTAGCGGGGGACCCCCCTTATACAATGAGCAGTTCTTC,CASSQTSGGPPLYNEQFF
TRBV6-2/TRBV6-3,-,TRBJ1-1,TRBD1,TGTGCCAGCAGTTACCCTGCGACAGGGGGCCGGACTGAAGCTTTCTTT,CASSYPATGGRTEAFF
TRBV29-1,-,TRBJ1-2,-,TGCAGCGTTGGTTATGCAGCGGGGAATGGCTACACCTTC,CSVGYAAGNGYTF
TRBV10-3,few,TRBJ2-5,TRBD1,TGTGCCATCAGTGACTCAGGGGGAGAGACCCAGTACTTC,CAISDSGGETQYF
TRBV15,few,TRBJ2-1,TRBD2,TGTGCCACCAGTGGATGGGGGGGGACCTTCACCAATGAGCAGTTCTTC,CATSGWGGTFTNEQFF